This is a list of T cell receptor beta chains from one sample in a study of Graves' ophthalmopathy and Graves' hyperthyroidism. In TCRdb, the multiplex PCR reads were re-called with MiXCR into one record per CDR3 protein. This sample has 170,000 or so distinct CDR3 sequences, with more than 30% found just once. Sequencing used peripheral blood. The receptor source for this set is a woman between 35 and 50 years old with Graves' ophthalmopathy. Each CDR3 is given with its conserved first and last residue. A D gene is named only where the DNA matches it firmly. The size of a clone is reported for some rows only, either as once, few or many, or as a class for expanded clones.

clone size	D gene	V gene	J gene	CDR3 protein	CDR3 DNA
.	.	TRBV6-1	TRBJ1-5	CASSEAQEGNQPQHF	TGTGCCAGCAGTGAAGCGCAGGAAGGGAATCAGCCCCAGCATTTT
.	.	TRBV20-1	TRBJ1-2	CSARIRANYGYTF	TGCAGTGCTAGGATACGGGCTAACTATGGCTACACCTTC
.	.	TRBV20-1	TRBJ2-7	CSASRGSYEQYF	TGCAGTGCTAGCCGAGGGTCCTACGAGCAGTACTTC
.	.	TRBV11-2	TRBJ2-2	CASSLDSGASSGELFF	TGTGCCAGCAGCTTAGATTCAGGCGCCTCCTCCGGGGAGCTGTTTTTT
.	.	TRBV6-2/TRBV6-3	TRBJ1-5	CASSRGANNQPQHF	TGTGCCAGCAGCCGGGGGGCAAACAATCAGCCCCAGCATTTT
many	TRBD1	TRBV6-5	TRBJ2-7	CASRMDRGLAYEQYF	TGTGCCAGCAGGATGGACAGGGGGTTGGCCTACGAGCAGTACTTC
.	.	TRBV11-2	TRBJ2-7	CASSSSNTQLSYEQYF	TGTGCCAGCAGCTCATCGAATACTCAGCTCTCCTACGAGCAGTACTTC
many	.	TRBV11-1	TRBJ1-1	CASSLISRRRSVMNTEAFF	TGTGCCAGCAGCTTAATCAGTCGCCGGCGGTCTGTAATGAACACTGAAGCTTTCTTT
many	.	TRBV4-2	TRBJ2-1	CASSQDLTGVGNEQFF	TGTGCCAGCAGCCAAGACTTGACGGGAGTGGGTAATGAGCAGTTCTTC
.	.	TRBV28	TRBJ1-1	CASRPGGLTMNTEAFF	TGTGCCAGCAGGCCTGGGGGGCTGACCATGAACACTGAAGCTTTCTTT
few	.	TRBV7-9	TRBJ2-4	CASSLVAKNIQYF	TGTGCCAGCAGCCTAGTAGCCAAAAACATTCAGTACTTC
many	TRBD1	TRBV11-2	TRBJ2-5	CASSVAGTGNRETQYF	TGTGCCAGCAGCGTCGCCGGGACAGGGAATCGAGAGACCCAGTACTTC
many	.	TRBV27	TRBJ1-6	CASSLNGVSSSPLHF	TGTGCCAGCAGTTTAAATGGGGTCTCGAGTTCACCCCTCCACTTT
.	TRBD1	TRBV28	TRBJ1-2	CASSYRGEDGYTF	TGTGCCAGCAGTTACAGGGGAGAGGACGGCTACACCTTC
.	.	TRBV6-2/TRBV6-3	TRBJ1-5	CASSVGGARNQPQHF	TGTGCCAGCAGCGTAGGGGGGGCGCGGAATCAGCCCCAGCATTTT
many	.	TRBV9	TRBJ2-4	CASSEGVTGVAKNIQYF	TGTGCCAGCAGCGAGGGGGTGACAGGAGTAGCCAAAAACATTCAGTACTTC
many	.	TRBV18	TRBJ1-1	CASSVRTENTEAFF	TGTGCCAGCTCAGTACGGACTGAGAACACTGAAGCTTTCTTT
many	TRBD1	TRBV5-1	TRBJ1-6	CASSKGQLFSPLHF	TGCGCCAGCAGCAAGGGACAGTTGTTTTCACCCCTCCACTTT
.	TRBD2	TRBV6-1	TRBJ2-7	CASSPGTRRGGQYF	TGTGCCAGCAGTCCGGGGACTAGGAGGGGAGGGCAGTACTTC
many	TRBD2	TRBV9	TRBJ2-2	CASSVGTSGRQLFF	TGTGCCAGCAGCGTAGGGACTAGCGGCCGTCAGCTGTTTTTT
many	.	TRBV7-9	TRBJ1-2	CASSTRGSYGYTF	TGTGCCAGCAGCACCAGGGGCAGCTATGGCTACACCTTC
.	TRBD2	TRBV20-1	TRBJ2-7	CSAGTSLQLNEQYF	TGCAGTGCTGGGACTAGCCTCCAACTCAACGAGCAGTACTTC
many	.	TRBV27	TRBJ1-1	CASSFDISLGSPAFF	TGTGCCAGCAGTTTCGACATATCTCTCGGTTCACCAGCTTTCTTT
.	.	TRBV12-3/TRBV12-4	TRBJ1-1	CASSFPPNTEAFF	TGTGCCAGCAGTTTCCCCCCGAACACTGAAGCTTTCTTT
few	.	TRBV28	TRBJ2-5	CASTMGREETQYF	TGTGCCAGCACCATGGGACGGGAGGAGACCCAGTACTTC
once	.	TRBV27	TRBJ1-1	CASSRFTNTEAFF	TGTGCCAGCTCCCGGTTCACGAACACTGAAGCTTTCTTT
.	.	TRBV19	TRBJ2-7	CASATGSTSYEQYF	TGTGCCAGTGCCACAGGGTCTACTTCCTACGAGCAGTACTTC
many	TRBD1	TRBV13	TRBJ1-6	CASSLNRGRNPPLHF	TGTGCCAGCAGCTTAAACAGGGGGCGGAATCCACCCCTCCACTTT
few	TRBD1	TRBV9	TRBJ1-2	CASSPLADRVYGYTF	TGTGCCAGCAGCCCCTTGGCGGACAGGGTCTATGGCTACACCTTC
.	.	TRBV27	TRBJ1-1	CASSLQLGGTEAFF	TGTGCCAGCAGTTTACAGTTAGGGGGCACTGAAGCTTTCTTT
many	TRBD1	TRBV6-1	TRBJ2-7	CASPGTGGSEQYF	TGTGCCAGTCCCGGGACAGGGGGCTCCGAGCAGTACTTC
.	.	TRBV19	TRBJ2-5	CASSTSEQYQETQYF	TGTGCCAGTAGTACCTCCGAACAGTACCAAGAGACCCAGTACTTC
.	.	TRBV28	TRBJ2-7	CASSPPWGEYEQYF	TGTGCCAGCAGTCCCCCGTGGGGCGAGTACGAGCAGTACTTC
many	.	TRBV20-1	TRBJ1-1	CSAVINTEAFF	TGCAGTGCTGTAATAAACACTGAAGCTTTCTTT
.	TRBD1	TRBV2	TRBJ2-7	CASRGQGEIYEQYF	TGTGCCAGCAGGGGACAGGGTGAGATCTACGAGCAGTACTTC
.	.	TRBV12-3/TRBV12-4	TRBJ1-1	CASSPGRMNTEAFF	TGTGCCAGCAGTCCAGGACGTATGAACACTGAAGCTTTCTTT
many	.	TRBV24-1	TRBJ2-2	CATSDLIGSTNTGELFF	TGTGCCACCAGTGATTTAATTGGCAGCACGAACACCGGGGAGCTGTTTTTT
.	.	TRBV7-8	TRBJ1-1	CASSLVWGGTLMNTEAFF	TGTGCCAGCAGCTTAGTATGGGGTGGAACGCTAATGAACACTGAAGCTTTCTTT
.	.	TRBV12-3/TRBV12-4	TRBJ2-7	CASSPSPESYEQYF	TGTGCCAGCAGCCCAAGTCCAGAAAGTTACGAGCAGTACTTC
.	.	TRBV6-1	TRBJ1-2	CASSDPGRYGYTF	TGTGCCAGCAGTGACCCGGGGCGATATGGCTACACCTTC
many	TRBD2	TRBV28	TRBJ2-5	CASSLSASGSLGETQYF	TGTGCCAGCAGTTTATCGGCTAGCGGGAGTTTAGGAGAGACCCAGTACTTC
.	TRBD1	TRBV7-9	TRBJ2-7	CASSSSTGLSYEQYF	TGTGCCAGCAGTTCCTCGACAGGGCTTAGCTACGAGCAGTACTTC
many	.	TRBV28	TRBJ1-1	CASSYTGRGEAFF	TGTGCCAGCAGTTACACAGGAAGGGGTGAAGCTTTCTTT
.	TRBD1	TRBV24-1	TRBJ2-6	CATSDDRANSGANVLTF	TGTGCCACCAGTGACGACAGGGCCAACTCTGGGGCCAACGTCCTGACTTTC
.	TRBD2	TRBV28	TRBJ2-7	CASLKSGSYEQYF	TGTGCCAGCCTCAAGAGCGGGAGTTACGAGCAGTACTTC
.	.	TRBV15	TRBJ1-6	CATSRARGNSPLHF	TGTGCCACCAGCAGGGCCAGGGGTAATTCACCCCTCCACTTT
.	.	TRBV6-1	TRBJ1-1	CASFPNTANTEAFF	TGTGCCAGCTTCCCCAACACTGCGAACACTGAAGCTTTCTTT
few	TRBD1	TRBV12-3/TRBV12-4	TRBJ1-1	CASSRQGARTEAFF	TGTGCCAGCAGTAGACAGGGGGCTCGGACTGAAGCTTTCTTT
.	TRBD2	TRBV5-1	TRBJ2-7	CASSTASSGSYEQYF	TGCGCCAGCAGCACGGCCTCTAGCGGCTCCTACGAGCAGTACTTC
.	TRBD1	TRBV20-1	TRBJ2-7	CSATGTGLYEQYF	TGCAGTGCCACTGGGACAGGGTTGTACGAGCAGTACTTC
.	TRBD1	TRBV6-1	TRBJ2-5	CASSQGVRRYQETQYF	TGTGCCAGCAGCCAGGGGGTGAGGAGGTACCAAGAGACCCAGTACTTC
many	.	TRBV4-1	TRBJ1-2	CASRGVGIGTNYGYTF	TGCGCCAGCCGGGGGGTAGGGATCGGAACTAACTATGGCTACACCTTC